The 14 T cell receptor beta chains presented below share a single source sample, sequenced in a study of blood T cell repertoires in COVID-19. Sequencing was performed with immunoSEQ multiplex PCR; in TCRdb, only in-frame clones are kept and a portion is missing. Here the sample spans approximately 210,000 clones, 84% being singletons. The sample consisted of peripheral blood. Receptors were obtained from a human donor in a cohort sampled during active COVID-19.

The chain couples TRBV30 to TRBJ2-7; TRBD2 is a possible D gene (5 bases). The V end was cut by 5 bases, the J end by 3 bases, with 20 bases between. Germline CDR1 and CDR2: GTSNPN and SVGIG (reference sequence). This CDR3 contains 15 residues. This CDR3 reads CAWVEREPLRYEQYF. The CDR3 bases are TGTGCCTGGGTAGAGAGGGAGCCCCTACGCTACGAGCAGTACTTC.

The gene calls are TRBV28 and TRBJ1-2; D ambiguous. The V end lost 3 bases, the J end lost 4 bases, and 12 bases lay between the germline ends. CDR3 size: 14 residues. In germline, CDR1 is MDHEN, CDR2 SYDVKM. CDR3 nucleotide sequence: TGTGCCAGCAGTTTGATGGCGGCCACCTATGGCTACACCTTC. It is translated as CASSLMAATYGYTF.

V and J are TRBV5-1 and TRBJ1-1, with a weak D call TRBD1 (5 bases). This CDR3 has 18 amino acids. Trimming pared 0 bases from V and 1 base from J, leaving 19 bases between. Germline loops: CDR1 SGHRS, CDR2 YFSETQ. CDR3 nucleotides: TGCGCCAGCAGCTTGGCCCCAGGAGGGGCTTCTCGGAACACTGAAGCTTTCTTT. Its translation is CASSLAPGGASRNTEAFF.

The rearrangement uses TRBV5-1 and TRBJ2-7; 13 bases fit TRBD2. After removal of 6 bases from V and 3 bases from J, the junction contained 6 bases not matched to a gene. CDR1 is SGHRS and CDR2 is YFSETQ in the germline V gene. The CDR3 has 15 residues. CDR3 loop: CASTSGTSGIYEQYF. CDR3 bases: TGCGCCAGCACCTCCGGGACTAGCGGGATCTACGAGCAGTACTTC.

CDR3 sequence reads: CASSLEGQGSHGYTF. The CDR3, as DNA: TGCGCCAGCAGCTTGGAGGGACAGGGCTCTCATGGCTACACCTTC. J is TRBJ1-2 and V is TRBV5-1, with 9 nucleotides matching TRBD1. The CDR3 covers 15 residues. V lost 0 bases to trimming and J lost 6 bases; unmatched junction nucleotides: 6. Germline loops: CDR1 SGHRS, CDR2 YFSETQ.

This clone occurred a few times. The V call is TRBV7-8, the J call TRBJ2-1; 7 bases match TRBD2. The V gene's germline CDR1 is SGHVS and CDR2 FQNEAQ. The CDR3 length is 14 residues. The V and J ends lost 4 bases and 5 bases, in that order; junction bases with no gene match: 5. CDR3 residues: CASSSAGVHNEQFF. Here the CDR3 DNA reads TGTGCCAGCAGCTCCGCGGGAGTCCACAATGAGCAGTTCTTC.

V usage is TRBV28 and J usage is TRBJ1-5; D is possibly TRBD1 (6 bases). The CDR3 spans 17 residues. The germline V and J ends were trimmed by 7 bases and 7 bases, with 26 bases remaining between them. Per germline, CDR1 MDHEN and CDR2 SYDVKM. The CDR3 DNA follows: TGTGCCAGCACCTCCGGGGGGGACATAGGGAACAGGCAGCCCCAGCATTTT. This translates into CASTSGGDIGNRQPQHF.

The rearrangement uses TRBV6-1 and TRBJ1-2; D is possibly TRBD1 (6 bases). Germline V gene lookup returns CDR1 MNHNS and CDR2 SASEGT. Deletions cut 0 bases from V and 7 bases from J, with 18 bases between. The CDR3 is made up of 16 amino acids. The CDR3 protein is CASSEALRGGAGGYTF. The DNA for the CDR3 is TGTGCCAGCAGTGAAGCGCTTCGGGGGGGCGCGGGTGGCTACACCTTC.

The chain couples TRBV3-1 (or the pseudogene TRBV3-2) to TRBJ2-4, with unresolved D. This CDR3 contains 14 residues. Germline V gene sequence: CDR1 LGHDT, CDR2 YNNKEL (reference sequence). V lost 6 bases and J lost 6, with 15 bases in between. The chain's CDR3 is CASSPTRTLNIQYF. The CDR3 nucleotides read TGTGCCAGCAGTCCAACACGAACCTTAAACATTCAGTACTTC.

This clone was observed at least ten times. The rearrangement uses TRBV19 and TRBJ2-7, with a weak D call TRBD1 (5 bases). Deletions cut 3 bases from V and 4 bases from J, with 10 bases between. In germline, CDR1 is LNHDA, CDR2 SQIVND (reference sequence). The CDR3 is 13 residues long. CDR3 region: CASSIQQGYEQYF. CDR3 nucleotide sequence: TGTGCCAGTAGTATTCAGCAGGGTTACGAGCAGTACTTC.

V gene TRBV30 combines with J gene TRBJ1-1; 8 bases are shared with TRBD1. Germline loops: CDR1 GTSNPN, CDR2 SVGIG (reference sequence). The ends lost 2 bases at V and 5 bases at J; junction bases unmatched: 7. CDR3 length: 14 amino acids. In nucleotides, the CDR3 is TGTGCCTGGAGTCCGACAGGGGCGGGTACTGAAGCTTTCTTT. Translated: CAWSPTGAGTEAFF.

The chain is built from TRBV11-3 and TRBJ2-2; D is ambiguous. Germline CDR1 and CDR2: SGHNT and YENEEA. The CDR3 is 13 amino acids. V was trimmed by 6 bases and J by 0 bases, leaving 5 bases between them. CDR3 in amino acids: CASRDTNTGELFF. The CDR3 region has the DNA TGTGCCAGCAGAGACACGAACACCGGGGAGCTGTTTTTT.

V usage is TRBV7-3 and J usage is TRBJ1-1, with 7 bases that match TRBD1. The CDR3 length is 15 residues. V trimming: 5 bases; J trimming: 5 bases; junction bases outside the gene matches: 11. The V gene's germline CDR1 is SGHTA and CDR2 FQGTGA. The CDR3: CASSPQQGRETEAFF. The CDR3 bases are TGTGCCAGCAGCCCGCAACAGGGGCGAGAGACTGAAGCTTTCTTT.

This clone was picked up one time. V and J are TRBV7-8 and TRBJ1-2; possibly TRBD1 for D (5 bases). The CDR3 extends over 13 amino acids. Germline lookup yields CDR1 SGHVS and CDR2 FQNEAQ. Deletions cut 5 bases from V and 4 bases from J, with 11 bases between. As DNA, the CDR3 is TGTGCCAGCAGCAGGAGGGACTTCTATGGCTACACCTTC. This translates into CASSRRDFYGYTF.